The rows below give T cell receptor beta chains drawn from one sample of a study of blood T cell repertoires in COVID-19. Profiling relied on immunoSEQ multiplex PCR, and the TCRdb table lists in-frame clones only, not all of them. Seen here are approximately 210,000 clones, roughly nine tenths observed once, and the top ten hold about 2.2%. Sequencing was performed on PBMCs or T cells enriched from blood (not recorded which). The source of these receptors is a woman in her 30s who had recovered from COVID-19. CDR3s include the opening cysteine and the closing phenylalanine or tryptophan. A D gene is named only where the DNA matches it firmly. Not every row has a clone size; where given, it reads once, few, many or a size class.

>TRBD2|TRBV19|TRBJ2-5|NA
CASSIKLAGSGETQYF
TGTGCCAGTAGTATAAAACTAGCGGGGTCCGGGGAGACCCAGTACTTC
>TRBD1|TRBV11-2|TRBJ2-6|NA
CASSYRTGLPSGANVLTF
TGTGCCAGCAGCTACCGGACAGGTCTCCCCTCTGGGGCCAACGTCCTGACTTTC
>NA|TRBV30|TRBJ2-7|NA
CAWGSVVTGSRNEQYF
TGTGCCTGGGGGAGTGTGGTTACAGGGAGCCGGAACGAGCAGTACTTC
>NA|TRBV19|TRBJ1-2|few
CASSTRPGGRDYGYTF
TGTGCCAGTAGTACTCGACCGGGGGGGCGCGACTATGGCTACACCTTC
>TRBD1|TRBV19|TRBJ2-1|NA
CASPGPGTGPYNEQFF
TGTGCCAGTCCCGGCCCCGGGACAGGGCCCTACAATGAGCAGTTCTTC
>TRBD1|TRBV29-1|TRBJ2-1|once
CSAYRDRANNEQFF
TGCAGCGCCTACCGGGACAGGGCTAACAATGAGCAGTTCTTC
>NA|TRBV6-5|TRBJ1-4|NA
CASKDREKLFF
TGTGCCAGCAAGGACAGAGAAAAACTGTTTTTT
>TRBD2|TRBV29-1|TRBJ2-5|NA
CSVEREGRETQYF
TGCAGCGTTGAGCGGGAGGGCCGGGAGACCCAGTACTTC
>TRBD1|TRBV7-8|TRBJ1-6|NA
CASRRTGVDSYNSPLHF
TGTGCCAGCAGACGCACAGGGGTAGACTCCTATAATTCACCCCTCCACTTT
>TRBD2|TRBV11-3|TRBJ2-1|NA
CASSLNRGGRDEQFF
TGTGCCAGCAGCTTAAATCGGGGGGGCAGGGATGAGCAGTTCTTC
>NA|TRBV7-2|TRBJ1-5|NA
CASTGGTRNQPQHF
TGTGCCAGCACTGGTGGTACGAGAAATCAGCCCCAGCATTTT
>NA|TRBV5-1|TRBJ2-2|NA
CASSLAQVGVNTGELFF
TGCGCCAGCAGCTTGGCCCAGGTCGGGGTTAACACCGGGGAGCTGTTTTTT
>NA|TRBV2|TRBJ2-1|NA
CASTGGASRNEQFF
TGTGCCAGCACCGGCGGGGCATCAAGGAATGAGCAGTTCTTC
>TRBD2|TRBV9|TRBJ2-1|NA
CASSVVSSGRSYNEQFF
TGTGCCAGCAGCGTAGTCTCTAGCGGGCGGAGCTACAATGAGCAGTTCTTC
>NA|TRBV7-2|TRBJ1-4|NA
CASSVLSGRTNEKLFF
TGTGCCAGCAGCGTACTTTCGGGGAGGACTAATGAAAAACTGTTTTTT
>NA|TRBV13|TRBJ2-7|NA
CASSHRFLSYEQYF
TGTGCCAGCAGCCACAGGTTCCTCTCCTACGAGCAGTACTTC
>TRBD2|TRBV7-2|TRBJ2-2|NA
CASPPPGLAGGPGTGELFF
TGTGCCAGCCCCCCTCCCGGACTAGCGGGAGGCCCGGGCACCGGGGAGCTGTTTTTT
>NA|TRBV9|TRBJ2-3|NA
CASSFQGSDTQYF
TGTGCCAGCAGCTTCCAGGGGTCAGATACGCAGTATTTT
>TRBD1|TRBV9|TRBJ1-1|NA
CASSQQRTGNTEAFF
TGTGCCAGCAGCCAACAACGGACAGGGAACACTGAAGCTTTCTTT
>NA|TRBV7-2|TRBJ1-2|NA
CASSAFGENYGYTF
TGTGCCAGCAGCGCGTTCGGAGAGAACTATGGCTACACCTTC
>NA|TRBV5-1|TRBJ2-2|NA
CASSLDPSRPNTGELFF
TGCGCCAGCAGCTTGGACCCCTCCAGGCCGAACACCGGGGAGCTGTTTTTT
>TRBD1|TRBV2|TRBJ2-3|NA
CASSQIGGADTQYF
TGTGCCAGCAGTCAGATAGGGGGCGCAGATACGCAGTATTTT